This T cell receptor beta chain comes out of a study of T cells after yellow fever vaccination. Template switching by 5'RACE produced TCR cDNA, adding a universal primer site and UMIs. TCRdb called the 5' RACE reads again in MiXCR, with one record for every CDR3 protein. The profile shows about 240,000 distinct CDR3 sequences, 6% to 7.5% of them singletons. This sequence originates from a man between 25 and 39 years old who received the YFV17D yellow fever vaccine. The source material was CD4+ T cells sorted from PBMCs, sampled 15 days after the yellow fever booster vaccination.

The CDR3 DNA reads TGTGCCAGCAGCTCTCTTAATAGGGGGCTTGGCTACACCTTC. The encoded protein is CASSSLNRGLGYTF. The gene calls are TRBV7-9 and TRBJ1-2; 7 nucleotides line up with TRBD1. This CDR3 comprises 14 residues. The germline V gene has CDR1 SEHNR and CDR2 FQNEAQ (reference sequence). J lost 7 bases, V lost 4 bases, and 9 bases had no gene match.